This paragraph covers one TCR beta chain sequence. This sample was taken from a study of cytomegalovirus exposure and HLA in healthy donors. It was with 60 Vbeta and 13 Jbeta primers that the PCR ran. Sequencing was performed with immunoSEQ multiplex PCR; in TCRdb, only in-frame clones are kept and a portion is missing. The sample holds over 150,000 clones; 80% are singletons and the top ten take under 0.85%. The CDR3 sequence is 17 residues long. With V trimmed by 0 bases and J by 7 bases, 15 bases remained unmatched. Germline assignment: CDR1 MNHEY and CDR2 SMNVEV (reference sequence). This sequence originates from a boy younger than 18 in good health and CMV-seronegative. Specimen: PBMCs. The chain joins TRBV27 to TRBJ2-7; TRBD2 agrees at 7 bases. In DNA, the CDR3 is TGTGCCAGCAGTTTATCTAGGTCGGCCGCGGGAGTCACAGAGCAGTACTTC. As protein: CASSLSRSAAGVTEQYF.